Described below is a single T cell receptor beta chain sequence and its context. Here immunoSEQ multiplex PCR was the method, and the copy in TCRdb shows in-frame clones only, minus some. In the table there are tens of thousands of clones, roughly 94% of which are singletons. The data derive from a study of OX40 agonist ivuxolimab in advanced cancers. This CDR3 is 14 amino acids long. The V and J ends lost 11 bases and 7 bases, in that order; junction bases with no gene match: 13. The germline gives CDR1 SNHLY, CDR2 FYNNEI. The origin of this receptor is an adult with an advanced solid tumor such as melanoma, head and neck, liver or kidney cancer. The specimen comprised CD4+ or CD8+ T cells sorted from blood, sampled in a trial of the OX40 agonist ivuxolimab. The chain is built from TRBV2 and TRBJ2-1; TRBD1 aligns across 8 bases. CDR3 DNA: TGTGCCCGTCAGACAGGGGAATTGAGTAATGAGCAGTTCTTC. This gives the protein CARQTGELSNEQFF.